A single sample is the source of the 27 T cell receptor beta chains below, sequenced in a study of identical twins listed by TCRdb under 2016. Libraries were built with 5' RACE. The run used an Illumina HiSeq 2000. In-frame beta chains were kept once TCRdb had trimmed the public reads at Q25 with fastp and called clones with MiXCR. Records with the same CDR3 protein are collapsed into one entry carrying the most frequent genes and DNA. The sample data list approximately 600,000 distinct CDR3 sequences, and 7% to 7.5% of these were observed just once. In total, the top ten clones hold 1.5% to 2% of the sample. This sample also belongs to another study, concerning yellow fever vaccine responses in identical twins.

Sequencing input: PBMCs. Receptors originate from a woman aged 18-29 years in good health.

This clonotype was counted at least ten times. V and J are TRBV20-1 and TRBJ1-1, with D unresolved. The ends were cut back, 8 bases at V and 7 bases at J, with 14 bases in the middle. Germline-derived CDR1 and CDR2 are DFQATT and SNEGSKA (reference sequence). This CDR3 spans 11 amino acids. The CDR3 reads CSPPLNGEAFF. In DNA form, the CDR3 reads TGCAGTCCACCCCTGAACGGTGAAGCTTTCTTT.

J is TRBJ1-1 and V is TRBV28; no clear D gene. The germline V gene encodes CDR1 MDHEN and CDR2 SYDVKM. The CDR3 spans 14 residues. The germline V and J ends were trimmed by 5 bases and 0 bases, with 10 bases remaining between them. The CDR3 here is CASSLHRMNTEAFF. The CDR3, as DNA: TGTGCCAGCAGTCTACACAGAATGAACACTGAAGCTTTCTTT.

This clonotype came up a few times. The chain couples TRBV20-1 to TRBJ1-1; D is unclear. Germline V gene data show CDR1 as DFQATT and CDR2 as SNEGSKA (reference sequence). CDR3 length equals 12 residues. Trimming cost V 5 bases and J 5 bases, with 12 bases left between them. The CDR3: CSASEVRTEAFF. The CDR3 DNA sequence: TGCAGTGCTTCAGAGGTCCGGACTGAAGCTTTCTTT.

This clonotype was detected ten times or more. The rearrangement joins TRBV5-1 to TRBJ2-7, with TRBD2 matching 7 bases. The length of the CDR3 is 15 residues. The V gene's germline CDR1 is SGHRS and CDR2 YFSETQ. The V segment lost 2 bases and the J segment 5 bases; nucleotides outside the gene matches: 10. The DNA of the CDR3 is TGCGCCAGCAGCTTAGAGATCAGCGGGACGAACGAGCAGTACTTC. It encodes CASSLEISGTNEQYF.

This clonotype was recorded at least ten times. This chain uses TRBV28 with TRBJ2-1, with D perhaps TRBD2 (6 bases). Germline CDR1 and CDR2: MDHEN and SYDVKM. V gave up 10 bases and J gave up 3 bases, with 16 bases separating them. The CDR3 loop spans 14 amino acids. CDR3 region: CATTGTLLYNEQFF. The CDR3 DNA sequence: TGTGCCACCACCGGGACTCTGCTCTACAATGAGCAGTTCTTC.

This clonotype was seen only a few times. The chain recombines TRBV4-1 with TRBJ2-3; maybe TRBD2 (7 bases). V lost 0 bases to trimming and J lost 1 base, with 14 bases between them. Germline V gene data show CDR1 as MGHRA and CDR2 as YSYEKL. The CDR3 is 17 residues long. CDR3 sequence (DNA): TGCGCCAGCAGCCAAGATCGACGGGGGGCCGGCACAGATACGCAGTATTTT. This sequence encodes CASSQDRRGAGTDTQYF.

Only a few counts were recorded for this clonotype. This chain connects TRBV6-5 to TRBJ2-1; a weak D match, TRBD2 (5 bases). The germline V and J ends were trimmed by 0 bases and 5 bases, with 17 bases remaining between them. The CDR3 has 17 amino acids. Germline V gene sequence: CDR1 MNHEY, CDR2 SVGAGI. The CDR3 loop reads CASSYSRRGSVHNEQFF. CDR3 nucleotides: TGTGCCAGCAGTTACTCGAGGAGAGGGAGTGTGCACAATGAGCAGTTCTTC.

This clonotype was seen ten or more times. The chain's CDR3 is CASSLEGTDYEQYF. CDR3 DNA sequence: TGCGCCAGCAGCTTGGAAGGGACAGACTACGAGCAGTACTTC. This chain joins TRBV5-1 and TRBJ2-7, with 7 bases identical to TRBD1. The germline V gene has CDR1 SGHRS and CDR2 YFSETQ. Trimming took 0 bases from V and 3 from J; bases not matched to a gene: 3. The CDR3 length is 14 residues.

The chain couples TRBV7-9 to TRBJ2-3; TRBD2 matches 15 bases. Germline values: CDR1 SEHNR, CDR2 FQNEAQ (reference sequence). V shed 4 bases, J shed 7 bases, and the junction held 6 bases outside the gene matches. The CDR3 has 16 residues. The CDR3 nucleotides are TGTGCCAGCAGCTACTGGACTAGCGGGAGGGTCCATACGCAGTATTTT. Its protein product is CASSYWTSGRVHTQYF.

This clonotype has a handful of counts. The V and J genes are TRBV20-1 and TRBJ2-7; TRBD2 agrees at 12 bases. The V segment lost 3 bases and the J segment 7 bases; nucleotides outside the gene matches: 4. The CDR3 length is 13 residues. Germline V gene sequence: CDR1 DFQATT, CDR2 SNEGSKA (reference sequence). CDR3 sequence reads: CSASRLAGDEQYF. CDR3 in DNA: TGCAGTGCTAGTCGACTAGCGGGAGATGAGCAGTACTTC.

This chain joins TRBV27 and TRBJ1-1; perhaps TRBD1 as D (5 bases). The CDR3 consists of 14 residues. V was cut by 6 bases and J by 5 bases, with 16 bases left in between. Germline-derived CDR1 and CDR2 are MNHEY and SMNVEV (reference sequence). CDR3 DNA: TGTGCCAGCAGCTCGAGGGGAGAGAGGACTGAAGCTTTCTTT. Translated, it gives CASSSRGERTEAFF.

This clonotype has at least ten counts. This chain uses TRBV27 with TRBJ2-7; 13 nucleotides match TRBD2. This CDR3 contains 15 residues. Unmatched junction bases numbered 0, after V lost 4 bases and J lost 0 bases. Germline CDR1 is MNHEY and CDR2 is SMNVEV (reference sequence). DNA of the CDR3: TGTGCCAGCAGTTGGACTAGCGGGGGCTCCTACGAGCAGTACTTC. Amino acids: CASSWTSGGSYEQYF.

This rearrangement joins TRBV2 to TRBJ2-7; D is unclear. The germline V gene encodes CDR1 SNHLY and CDR2 FYNNEI. Trimming took 5 bases from V and 6 from J, leaving 17 bases between them. The CDR3 runs to 14 residues. This chain's CDR3 is CASSSEHQVSEQYF. The DNA for the CDR3 is TGTGCCAGCAGTTCCGAACACCAGGTCTCCGAGCAGTACTTC.

Ten or more counts support this clonotype. The chain links TRBV20-1 to TRBJ2-5; D is perhaps TRBD1 or TRBD2 (6 bases each). The germline V gene has CDR1 DFQATT and CDR2 SNEGSKA (reference sequence). This CDR3 is built from 14 residues. V was pared by 6 bases and J by 4 bases, with 18 bases between. The CDR3, as DNA: TGCAGTGCGACCGGAGGGGGACACCGAGAGACCCAGTACTTC. It codes for CSATGGGHRETQYF.

This clonotype has ten or more counts. The V call is TRBV24-1, the J call TRBJ2-1, with a tentative D call TRBD1 (5 bases). The germline CDR1 and CDR2 sequences are KGHDR and SFDVKD. Trimming took 5 bases from V and 0 from J, leaving 7 bases between them. The CDR3 length is 14 residues. The CDR3 nucleotides are TGTGCCACCAGTGGGCAGGGCTCCTACAATGAGCAGTTCTTC. Encoded protein: CATSGQGSYNEQFF.

This clonotype was recorded many times. V is TRBV11-2 and J is TRBJ1-5; no reliable D call. Per germline, CDR1 SGHAT and CDR2 FQNNGV. Trimming left V 2 bases short and J 0 bases short, with 8 bases between. This CDR3 comprises 15 residues. CDR3 DNA: TGTGCCAGCAGCTTAACCTCCTCTAGCAATCAGCCCCAGCATTTT. Its translation: CASSLTSSSNQPQHF.

DNA of the CDR3: TGTGCCAGCAGCGTAGAAGGCGGGACAAGCACAGATACGCAGTATTTT. It is translated as CASSVEGGTSTDTQYF. V is TRBV9 and J is TRBJ2-3, with D perhaps assigned TRBD1 or TRBD2 (6 bases each). The ends were cut back, 0 bases at V and 0 bases at J, with 11 bases in the middle. The CDR3 extends over 16 amino acids. Germline-derived CDR1 and CDR2 are SGDLS and YYNGEE.

This clonotype was seen at least ten times. The rearrangement uses TRBV25-1 and TRBJ2-1; 7 bases match TRBD2. The germline V gene encodes CDR1 MGHDK and CDR2 SYGVNS. This CDR3 is built from 16 residues. Germline trimming cut 2 bases from V and 0 bases from J; bases unmatched to any gene: 4. CDR3 sequence reads: CASSEGGGSSYNEQFF. CDR3 DNA sequence: TGTGCCAGCAGTGAAGGCGGCGGGAGCTCCTACAATGAGCAGTTCTTC. Full variable domain (missing parts from reference TRBV25-1 and TRBJ2-1): EADIYQTPRYLVIGTGKKITLECSQTMGHDKMYWYQQDPGMELHLIHYSYGVNSTEKGDLSSESTVSRIRTEHFPLTLESARPSHTSQYLCASSEGGGSSYNEQFFGPGTRLTVL.

V usage is TRBV3-1 and J usage is TRBJ1-2; 10 nucleotides align to TRBD1. Germline trimming cut 8 bases from V and 4 bases from J; bases unmatched to any gene: 16. The CDR3 has 17 amino acids. Germline V gene data show CDR1 as LGHDT and CDR2 as YNNKEL (reference sequence). CDR3: CASSQDSTGGRSYGYTF. The DNA for the CDR3 is TGTGCCAGCTCCCAAGATTCGACAGGGGGCCGGAGCTATGGCTACACCTTC.

This clonotype was seen a handful of times. The chain has TRBV7-9 and TRBJ2-3; TRBD1 aligns across 10 bases. With V trimmed by 4 bases and J by 4 bases, 8 bases remained unmatched. The CDR3 consists of 16 residues. Germline CDR1 SEHNR, CDR2 FQNEAQ (reference sequence). CDR3 sequence: CASSSTPGQGSDTQYF. The CDR3 bases are TGTGCCAGCAGCTCCACCCCGGGACAGGGGTCAGATACGCAGTATTTT. Using reference TRBV7-9 and TRBJ2-3 for the parts outside the CDR3, the full variable domain is DTGVSQNPRHKITKRGQNVTFRCDPISEHNRLYWYRQTLGQGPEFLTYFQNEAQLEKSRLLSDRFSAERPKGSFSTLEIQRTEQGDSAMYLCASSSTPGQGSDTQYFGPGTRLTVL.

The chain has TRBV29-1 and TRBJ2-7, with D unclear. Germline V gene sequence: CDR1 SQVTM, CDR2 ANQGSEA. The CDR3 is made up of 13 amino acids. Trimming took off 0 bases at V and 0 bases at J, with 6 bases between the two ends. CDR3 amino acids: CSVEDSSSYEQYF. DNA of the CDR3: TGCAGCGTTGAAGACAGTAGCTCCTACGAGCAGTACTTC.

This clonotype was picked up a small number of times. The V and J genes are TRBV20-1 and TRBJ2-4; 14 nucleotides match TRBD2. CDR3 length equals 17 residues. The germline V gene has CDR1 DFQATT and CDR2 SNEGSKA (reference sequence). V shed 0 bases and J 9 bases; nucleotides not matched to a gene: 10. The CDR3 protein is CSARDPRLAGGLGIQYF. CDR3 in DNA: TGCAGTGCTAGAGACCCCCGACTAGCGGGGGGGCTGGGCATTCAGTACTTC.

This clonotype occurred a few times. The gene calls are TRBV4-2 and TRBJ1-4; the D is unclear. CDR3 length: 15 amino acids. Germline CDR1 reads LGHNA; CDR2 reads YNFKEQ. V shed 8 bases and J shed 5 bases, with 18 bases lying between them. The chain's CDR3 is CASSSYGGLNEKLFF. The CDR3 nucleotides read TGTGCCAGCTCCTCTTACGGTGGACTAAATGAAAAACTGTTTTTT.

This clonotype was observed many times. This sequence joins TRBV29-1 and TRBJ2-7, with 8 bases aligning to TRBD1. Trimming removed 6 bases from V and 2 bases from J; junction bases left unmatched: 6. Germline lookup yields CDR1 SQVTM and CDR2 ANQGSEA. The CDR3 has 13 residues. The CDR3 DNA follows: TGCAGCGTGAGGACAGGGCTTACCTACGAGCAGTACTTC. It translates to CSVRTGLTYEQYF.

The rearrangement uses TRBV20-1 and TRBJ2-2, with 10 positions matching TRBD2. Germline CDR1 DFQATT, CDR2 SNEGSKA (reference sequence). Trimming took 6 bases from V and 4 from J; bases not matched to a gene: 8. This CDR3 region has 15 residues. The CDR3 region is CSAFSSGGPTGELFF. The CDR3 DNA is TGCAGTGCATTCTCTAGCGGGGGCCCCACCGGGGAGCTGTTTTTT.

The rearrangement joins TRBV20-1 to TRBJ1-1; D may be TRBD1 (5 bases). V was pared by 6 bases and J by 1 base, with 15 bases between. The CDR3 is 14 residues long. The germline V gene has CDR1 DFQATT and CDR2 SNEGSKA (reference sequence). CDR3 loop: CSAKPGRQNTEAFF. The CDR3 nucleotides read TGCAGTGCCAAACCGGGACGGCAGAACACTGAAGCTTTCTTT.

The CDR3 DNA reads as TGTGCCAGCAGTTTTCTTGAGCAGTTCTTC. This gives the protein CASSFLEQFF. This chain links TRBV2 with TRBJ2-1; D call uncertain. The V gene lost 5 bases and the J gene lost 9 bases, with 5 bases spanning the gap. The CDR3 is made up of 10 amino acids. Germline loops: CDR1 SNHLY, CDR2 FYNNEI.